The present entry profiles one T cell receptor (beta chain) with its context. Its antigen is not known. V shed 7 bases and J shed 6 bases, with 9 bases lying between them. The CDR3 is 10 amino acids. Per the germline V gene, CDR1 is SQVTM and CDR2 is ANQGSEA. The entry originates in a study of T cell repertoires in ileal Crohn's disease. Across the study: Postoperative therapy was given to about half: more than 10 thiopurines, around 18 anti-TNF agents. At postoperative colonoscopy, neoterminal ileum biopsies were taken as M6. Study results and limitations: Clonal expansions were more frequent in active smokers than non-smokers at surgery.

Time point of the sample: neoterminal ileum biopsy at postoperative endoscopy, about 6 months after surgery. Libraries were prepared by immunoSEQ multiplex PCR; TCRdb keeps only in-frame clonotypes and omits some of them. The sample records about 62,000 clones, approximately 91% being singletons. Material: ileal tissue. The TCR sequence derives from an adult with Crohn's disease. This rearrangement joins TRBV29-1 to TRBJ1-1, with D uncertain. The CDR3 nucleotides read TGCAGCGCCGGTGGGCCTGAAGCTTTCTTT. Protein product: CSAGGPEAFF.